The 32 T cell receptor beta chains in this list originate from one sample, sequenced in a study of T cell changes during pregnancy in multiple sclerosis. Repertoires were generated with immunoSEQ multiplex PCR, while TCRdb's copy carries only in-frame clones and drops some. This sample has some 97,000 clones; around nine tenths occur once, and the top ten carry more than 0.95%. The material was peripheral blood, obtained in the second trimester of pregnancy. The receptors were sampled from a female donor with multiple sclerosis, enrolled in a pregnancy study.

CDR3 nucleotides: TGTGCCAGCAGCCGAGGACAGTTCAATGAGCAGTTCTTC. Translation gives CASSRGQFNEQFF. The V call is TRBV7-9, the J call TRBJ2-1; a weak D match, TRBD1 (6 bases). This CDR3 region has 13 residues. V gave up 5 bases and J gave up 6 bases, with 11 bases separating them. Germline V gives CDR1 SEHNR, CDR2 FQNEAQ (reference sequence).

Note on this clone: The same CDR3 can be traced to other DNA sequences in this sample. This sequence joins TRBV5-1 and TRBJ2-1; TRBD2 matches at 7 bases. Germline CDR1 SGHRS, CDR2 YFSETQ. J gave up 2 bases and V 4 bases, and 6 bases lay outside the gene matches. This CDR3 is 15 amino acids long. CDR3 sequence: CASSLDGGTYNEQFF. The CDR3 DNA follows: TGCGCCAGCAGCCTAGACGGGGGGACCTACAATGAGCAGTTCTTC.

This clone was detected only a few times. The V call is TRBV7-9, the J call TRBJ2-7, with 10 bases lining up with TRBD2. The CDR3 sequence is 16 residues long. Per the germline V gene, CDR1 is SEHNR and CDR2 is FQNEAQ (reference sequence). Trimming removed 5 bases from V and 2 bases from J; junction bases left unmatched: 9. For the CDR3, the DNA is TGTGCCAGCAGCACTGGAGGGGGACTAGCGACCTACGAGCAGTACTTC. It is translated as CASSTGGGLATYEQYF.

The rearrangement joins TRBV18 to TRBJ2-1, with TRBD1 as a possible D gene (6 bases). Germline V gives CDR1 KGHSH, CDR2 LQKENI. The CDR3 is 21 amino acids. Trimming took 0 bases from V and 0 from J, leaving 24 bases between them. This CDR3 reads CASSPPPGQGRPGSSYNEQFF. The DNA of the CDR3 is TGTGCCAGCTCACCACCCCCCGGGCAGGGGCGGCCTGGAAGCTCCTACAATGAGCAGTTCTTC.

V is TRBV28 and J is TRBJ2-1; TRBD2 matches at 8 bases. The V segment lost 2 bases and the J segment 1 base; nucleotides outside the gene matches: 4. Germline loops: CDR1 MDHEN, CDR2 SYDVKM. This CDR3 is 16 amino acids long. The CDR3, as DNA: TGTGCCAGCAGTTTAACGGCGGGAGGATCCTACAATGAGCAGTTCTTC. It translates to CASSLTAGGSYNEQFF.

This clone is a singleton in its sample. The chain's CDR3 is CASSPRRYEQYF. CDR3 in DNA: TGTGCCAGCAGCCCGCGGAGGTACGAGCAGTACTTC. The rearrangement links TRBV7-2 to TRBJ2-7; perhaps TRBD2 as D (5 bases). CDR1 SGHTA and CDR2 FQGNSA come from the germline V gene. The germline V and J ends were trimmed by 5 bases and 4 bases, with 9 bases remaining between them. The CDR3 is 12 amino acids.

J is TRBJ1-3 and V is TRBV2; D not resolved. The germline V gene encodes CDR1 SNHLY and CDR2 FYNNEI. Trimming took 8 bases from V and 2 from J, leaving 13 bases between them. CDR3 length: 14 residues. This CDR3 reads CASRVNVAGNTIYF. Written as DNA, the CDR3 is TGTGCCAGCCGCGTAAATGTGGCTGGAAACACCATATATTTT.

The chain combines TRBV28 with TRBJ1-4; D gene ambiguous. This CDR3 region has 14 residues. The germline V and J ends were trimmed by 2 bases and 3 bases, with 7 bases remaining between them. CDR1 MDHEN and CDR2 SYDVKM come from the germline V gene. The chain's CDR3 is CASSLRRPNEKLFF. CDR3 nucleotides: TGTGCCAGCAGTTTAAGGAGGCCTAATGAAAAACTGTTTTTT.

The chain couples TRBV19 to TRBJ1-5; D is perhaps TRBD1 (6 bases). This CDR3 is 16 amino acids long. CDR1 is LNHDA and CDR2 is SQIVND in the germline V gene (reference sequence). V was pared by 7 bases and J by 4 bases, with 20 bases between. The CDR3 is CASKLSTGPSNQPQHF. The CDR3 nucleotides read TGTGCCAGTAAACTTTCTACAGGGCCTAGTAATCAGCCCCAGCATTTT.

The rearrangement links TRBV6-5 to TRBJ1-1; no clear D gene. CDR3 length: 13 amino acids. In germline, CDR1 is MNHEY, CDR2 SVGAGI. The germline V and J ends were trimmed by 2 bases and 4 bases, with 8 bases remaining between them. The CDR3 reads CASSYAGVTEAFF. CDR3 sequence (DNA): TGTGCCAGCAGTTACGCCGGTGTCACTGAAGCTTTCTTT.

This chain joins TRBV9 and TRBJ2-1, with 11 nucleotides matching TRBD1. CDR1 is SGDLS and CDR2 is YYNGEE in the germline V gene. V dropped 3 bases and J dropped 7; count of bases not matched to a gene: 6. The CDR3 is 15 amino acids. The CDR3 sequence: CASSAFGQGANEQFF. CDR3 DNA sequence: TGTGCCAGCAGCGCGTTCGGACAGGGGGCGAATGAGCAGTTCTTC.

This rearrangement joins TRBV30 to TRBJ1-4; possible D gene TRBD1, 5 bases. This CDR3 region has 13 residues. The germline V and J ends were trimmed by 2 bases and 8 bases, with 12 bases remaining between them. Germline V gene lookup returns CDR1 GTSNPN and CDR2 SVGIG (reference sequence). CDR3 sequence: CAWSRLGREKLFF. The DNA of the CDR3 is TGTGCCTGGAGTCGTCTGGGGCGGGAAAAACTGTTTTTT.

The genes are TRBV30 and TRBJ1-5; 7 bases are a match to TRBD1. The germline CDR1 and CDR2 sequences are GTSNPN and SVGIG (reference sequence). With 4 bases clipped from V and 8 bases from J, the junction kept 17 bases outside the gene matches. The CDR3 covers 16 residues. The CDR3 region is CAWTLPGQRLGEPQHF. The CDR3 bases are TGTGCCTGGACCCTTCCGGGACAGCGCCTTGGTGAGCCCCAGCATTTT. Filled out from reference TRBV30 and TRBJ1-5, the complete variable domain reads SQTIHQWPATLVQPVGSPLSLECTVEGTSNPNLYWYRQAAGRGLQLLFYSVGIGQISSEVPQNLSASRPQDRQFILSSKKLLLSDSGFYLCAWTLPGQRLGEPQHFGDGTRLSIL.

This chain joins TRBV13 and TRBJ1-1, with a weak D call TRBD1 (5 bases). Trimming took off 1 base at V and 4 bases at J, with 19 bases between the two ends. Germline V gene lookup returns CDR1 PRHDT and CDR2 FYEKMQ (reference sequence). The CDR3 has 17 residues. The CDR3 protein is CASSLVTGGLKGTEAFF. The CDR3, as DNA: TGTGCCAGCAGCTTAGTCACGGGGGGGTTAAAGGGCACTGAAGCTTTCTTT.

V gene TRBV6-1 combines with J gene TRBJ2-7; possibly TRBD1 for D (7 bases). Trimming left V 2 bases short and J 6 bases short, with 17 bases between. Per germline, CDR1 MNHNS and CDR2 SASEGT. The CDR3 contains 15 residues. In nucleotides, the CDR3 is TGTGCCAGCAGTGAATATCCAGGGGGGTGGAGCGAGCAGTACTTC. It specifies CASSEYPGGWSEQYF.

This chain connects TRBV7-9 to TRBJ2-1, with TRBD1 identical over 10 bases. In germline, CDR1 is SEHNR, CDR2 FQNEAQ (reference sequence). V shed 5 bases, J shed 5 bases, and the junction held 9 bases outside the gene matches. The CDR3 loop spans 16 amino acids. The CDR3 region is CASSGDRGGPNNEQFF. CDR3 DNA sequence: TGTGCCAGCAGCGGGGACAGGGGAGGTCCCAACAATGAGCAGTTCTTC.

This sequence joins TRBV2 and TRBJ2-7, with a weak D call TRBD2 (6 bases). The V end was cut by 7 bases, the J end by 2 bases, with 15 bases between. The V gene's germline CDR1 is SNHLY and CDR2 FYNNEI. The CDR3 totals 14 residues. The CDR3, as DNA: TGTGCCAGCATGTTCAGGCGGGAAGCCTACGAGCAGTACTTC. It yields the protein CASMFRREAYEQYF.

This chain links TRBV7-3 with TRBJ2-7; tentatively, D is TRBD2 (5 bases). Germline values: CDR1 SGHTA, CDR2 FQGTGA. V lost 8 bases, J lost 0 bases, and 14 bases lay in between. The CDR3 sequence is 14 residues long. DNA for the CDR3: TGTGCCAGCTCCCCGGGGTCTAGCTCCTACGAGCAGTACTTC. It is translated as CASSPGSSSYEQYF.

V and J are TRBV10-3 and TRBJ2-2; TRBD2 matches at 10 bases. Germline values: CDR1 ENHRY, CDR2 SYGVKD. V lost 8 bases, J lost 1 base, and 4 bases stayed unmatched. The CDR3 length is 15 residues. CDR3 DNA: TGTGCCATCGGAACTAGCGGGGTGAACACCGGGGAGCTGTTTTTT. Amino acids: CAIGTSGVNTGELFF.

The V and J genes are TRBV11-3 and TRBJ2-3, with D possibly matching TRBD2 (5 bases). The germline V gene encodes CDR1 SGHNT and CDR2 YENEEA. The CDR3 runs to 13 residues. V lost 1 base to trimming and J lost 6 bases, with 8 bases between them. This CDR3 is CASSLVGADTQYF. The CDR3 DNA sequence: TGTGCCAGCAGCTTAGTGGGAGCTGATACGCAGTATTTT. Looking up the rest from reference TRBV11-3 and TRBJ2-3 gives the full variable domain: EAGVVQSPRYKIIEKKQPVAFWCNPISGHNTLYWYLQNLGQGPELLIRYENEEAVDDSQLPKDRFSAERLKGVDSTLKIQPAELGDSAVYLCASSLVGADTQYFGPGTRLTVL.

The chain recombines TRBV5-5 with TRBJ1-5; no reliable D call. The CDR3 sequence is 14 residues long. CDR1 SGHKS and CDR2 YYEKEE come from the germline V gene (reference sequence). V shed 0 bases and J shed 0 bases, with 4 bases lying between them. The CDR3 nucleotides are TGTGCCAGCAGCTTGGTCATTAGCAATCAGCCCCAGCATTTT. Translated: CASSLVISNQPQHF.

V gene TRBV7-9 combines with J gene TRBJ2-4, with D possibly being TRBD1 (5 bases). CDR1 and CDR2 (germline): SEHNR, FQNEAQ (reference sequence). CDR3 length equals 19 residues. Trimming removed 0 bases at V and 0 bases at J, with 18 bases between. The DNA for the CDR3 is TGTGCCAGCAGCTTAGCGTTAGGGGTTGGTGACCTAGCCAAAAACATTCAGTACTTC. Protein: CASSLALGVGDLAKNIQYF.

The genes are TRBV5-4 and TRBJ2-2; perhaps TRBD1 as D (6 bases). CDR3 length: 14 residues. Trimming left V 4 bases short and J 5 bases short, with 12 bases between. The germline CDR1 and CDR2 sequences are SGHNT and YYREEE (reference sequence). CDR3 nucleotide sequence: TGTGCCAGCAGCCCGACAGGATCGACCGGGGAGCTGTTTTTT. It translates to CASSPTGSTGELFF. Full variable domain (rest looked up from reference TRBV5-4 and TRBJ2-2): ETGVTQSPTHLIKTRGQQVTLRCSSQSGHNTVSWYQQALGQGPQFIFQYYREEENGRGNFPPRFSGLQFPNYSSELNVNALELDDSALYLCASSPTGSTGELFFGEGSRLTVL.

V usage is TRBV5-1 and J usage is TRBJ2-7; a possible D gene is TRBD2 (6 bases). Germline V gives CDR1 SGHRS, CDR2 YFSETQ. The V and J ends lost 0 bases and 2 bases respectively, with 12 bases between them. The CDR3 contains 15 residues. This CDR3 reads CASSLVGRNTYEQYF. For the CDR3, the DNA is TGCGCCAGCAGCTTGGTTGGGAGGAACACCTACGAGCAGTACTTC. The entire variable domain, with the rest obtained from reference TRBV5-1 and TRBJ2-7, is as follows: KAGVTQTPRYLIKTRGQQVTLSCSPISGHRSVSWYQQTPGQGLQFLFEYFSETQRNKGNFPGRFSGRQFSNSRSEMNVSTLELGDSALYLCASSLVGRNTYEQYFGPGTRLTVT.

This clone was recorded once. The rearrangement uses TRBV6-5 and TRBJ2-7; weak D call: TRBD1 (7 bases). There are 16 residues in the CDR3. Germline CDR1 reads MNHEY; CDR2 reads SVGAGI. V lost 2 bases and J lost 2, with 16 bases in between. The chain's CDR3 is CASSYPNRGGTYEQYF. Written as DNA, the CDR3 is TGTGCCAGCAGTTACCCTAACAGGGGAGGAACCTACGAGCAGTACTTC.

This chain joins TRBV6-5 and TRBJ1-1; D is possibly TRBD1 (5 bases). CDR1 and CDR2 from the germline V gene are MNHEY and SVGAGI. Trimming shortened V by 9 bases and J by 0 bases, and 11 bases separated the two germline ends. This CDR3 has 13 amino acids. CDR3 residues: CASSGALNTEAFF. Written as DNA, the CDR3 is TGTGCCAGTAGTGGGGCCCTGAACACTGAAGCTTTCTTT.

The rearrangement uses TRBV5-4 and TRBJ2-4; a weak D match, TRBD2 (6 bases). The CDR3 spans 14 residues. Between the trimmed V and J ends, which lost 4 bases and 9 bases, there was a span of 17 bases. Germline lookup yields CDR1 SGHNT and CDR2 YYREEE (reference sequence). The CDR3, as DNA: TGTGCCAGCAGCCAAGAAGTAGGGGAGGCCATTCAGTACTTC. Protein sequence: CASSQEVGEAIQYF. Supplemented by reference TRBV5-4 and TRBJ2-4, the full variable domain reads ETGVTQSPTHLIKTRGQQVTLRCSSQSGHNTVSWYQQALGQGPQFIFQYYREEENGRGNFPPRFSGLQFPNYSSELNVNALELDDSALYLCASSQEVGEAIQYFGAGTRLSVL.

This chain joins TRBV5-1 and TRBJ1-2, with 8 bases fitting TRBD1. After removal of 3 bases from V and 3 bases from J, the junction contained 7 bases not matched to a gene. This CDR3 is 15 amino acids long. CDR1 is SGHRS and CDR2 is YFSETQ in the germline V gene. CDR3 region: CASSWGQVRDYGYTF. The CDR3 bases are TGCGCCAGCAGCTGGGGACAGGTGAGGGACTATGGCTACACCTTC.

The chain employs TRBV9 and TRBJ2-1, with 8 bases aligning to TRBD2. The CDR3 sequence is 17 residues long. V trimming: 2 bases; J trimming: 4 bases; junction bases outside the gene matches: 11. The germline CDR1 and CDR2 sequences are SGDLS and YYNGEE. The CDR3 here is CASSVAGGVSRYNEQFF. DNA of the CDR3: TGTGCCAGCAGCGTTGCCGGGGGGGTTAGCAGATACAATGAGCAGTTCTTC.

This rearrangement joins TRBV5-1 to TRBJ1-5, with D perhaps matching TRBD1 (5 bases). The CDR3 sequence is 15 residues long. CDR1 is SGHRS, CDR2 YFSETQ, per germline. The V and J ends lost 0 bases and 0 bases respectively, with 7 bases between them. DNA of the CDR3: TGCGCCAGCAGCTTGGTAGGGGATAGCAATCAGCCCCAGCATTTT. Its translation is CASSLVGDSNQPQHF.

V is TRBV27 and J is TRBJ2-5, with 7 bases fitting TRBD1. Germline CDR1 and CDR2: MNHEY and SMNVEV (reference sequence). CDR3 length: 16 residues. Germline trimming cut 5 bases from V and 3 bases from J; bases unmatched to any gene: 12. Here the CDR3 DNA reads TGTGCCAGCAGTCCGCGACAGGGCGTCGGGGAAGAGACCCAGTACTTC. It translates to CASSPRQGVGEETQYF.

J is TRBJ2-7 and V is TRBV18, with 7 bases lining up with TRBD2. Germline V lookup: CDR1 KGHSH, CDR2 LQKENI. The CDR3 contains 14 residues. Unmatched junction bases numbered 4, after V lost 3 bases and J lost 2 bases. CDR3: CASSPGTTAYEQYF. The CDR3 DNA reads as TGTGCCAGCTCACCGGGGACTACCGCCTACGAGCAGTACTTC.